This is a list of T cell receptor beta chains from one sample in a study of post-analysis software for immune sequencing data. Each CDR3 protein gets one entry after TCRdb re-called the PCR reads with MiXCR. The sample has about 500,000 distinct CDR3 sequences, roughly 45% seen once. The source material was blood. The receptors stem from a girl aged 5-17 years with multiple sclerosis. Each CDR3 is given with its conserved first and last residue. A D gene is named only where the DNA matches it firmly. Only some rows state a clone size, as once, few, many or a class for expanded clones.

d_call clone_size j_call v_call cdr3_aa cdr3_nt
TRBD1 . TRBJ2-7 TRBV20-1 CSAVTGGVEQYF TGCAGTGCTGTAACAGGGGGCGTCGAGCAGTACTTC
. . TRBJ2-4 TRBV12-3/TRBV12-4 CASSLAQGSRGKYF TGTGCCAGCAGTTTAGCGCAAGGTAGCAGAGGCAAGTACTTC
TRBD1 . TRBJ2-5 TRBV7-2 CASSKMTGPQETQYF TGTGCCAGCAGCAAAATGACAGGGCCCCAAGAGACCCAGTACTTC
. . TRBJ2-3 TRBV12-5 CASGPGQTTDTQYF TGTGCTAGTGGCCCCGGCCAAACCACAGATACGCAGTATTTT
. few TRBJ1-6 TRBV20-1 CSAPGIGVYNSPLHF TGCAGTGCCCCCGGGATCGGGGTGTATAATTCACCCCTCCACTTT
TRBD1 few TRBJ2-2 TRBV10-3 CAISVGRDRGTGELFF TGTGCCATCAGTGTGGGTCGTGACAGGGGGACCGGGGAGCTGTTTTTT
. . TRBJ2-3 TRBV27 CASRRQKSDTDTQYF TGTGCCAGCAGACGACAGAAAAGCGACACAGATACGCAGTATTTT
TRBD2 many TRBJ2-7 TRBV2 CASSLMGLAFSYEQYF TGTGCCAGCAGCCTAATGGGACTAGCGTTCTCCTACGAGCAGTACTTC
. few TRBJ1-2 TRBV7-6 CASGGIANYGYTF TGTGCCAGCGGCGGTATCGCTAACTATGGCTACACCTTC
. few TRBJ1-1 TRBV6-5 CASSYWHGTEAFF TGTGCCAGCAGTTACTGGCATGGGACTGAAGCTTTCTTT
. few TRBJ1-2 TRBV15 CATSPLGRENYGYTF TGTGCCACCAGCCCCCTTGGGAGAGAGAACTATGGCTACACCTTC
TRBD1 . TRBJ1-5 TRBV19 CASRFRGNQPQHF TGTGCCAGTAGATTCAGGGGGAATCAGCCCCAGCATTTT
TRBD1 . TRBJ1-2 TRBV7-2 CASSSTPDREDGYTF TGTGCCAGCAGCTCGACACCGGACAGGGAGGACGGCTACACCTTC
TRBD2 few TRBJ2-3 TRBV18 CASSPLAGWTDTQYF TGTGCCAGCTCACCACTAGCGGGGTGGACAGATACGCAGTATTTT
. few TRBJ2-7 TRBV6-1 CASSEMYTPGEQYF TGTGCCAGCAGTGAGATGTACACCCCCGGCGAGCAGTACTTC
. . TRBJ1-4 TRBV12-3/TRBV12-4 CASSLTGGGEKLFF TGTGCCAGCAGTTTAACTGGGGGAGGTGAAAAACTGTTTTTT
TRBD2 few TRBJ2-3 TRBV27 CASWGSGKSDTQYF TGTGCCAGCTGGGGTAGCGGGAAGTCAGATACGCAGTATTTT
. . TRBJ2-5 TRBV20-1 CSAPRPLATQETQYF TGCAGTGCTCCACGGCCGCTAGCGACACAAGAGACCCAGTACTTC
TRBD2 . TRBJ2-5 TRBV20-1 CSASLAGGPETQYF TGCAGTGCTAGCCTAGCGGGAGGGCCAGAGACCCAGTACTTC
. . TRBJ2-5 TRBV20-1 CSARGDVKETQYF TGCAGTGCTAGAGGAGATGTGAAAGAGACCCAGTACTTC
. . TRBJ2-1 TRBV25-1 CASREGRLNEQFF TGTGCCAGCAGGGAGGGGCGGCTCAATGAGCAGTTCTTC
TRBD1 few TRBJ1-2 TRBV20-1 CSAGQGLQNYGYTF TGCAGTGCGGGACAGGGACTACAGAACTATGGCTACACCTTC
. . TRBJ2-7 TRBV12-3/TRBV12-4 CASAGVDDEQYF TGTGCCAGCGCTGGAGTGGATGACGAGCAGTACTTC
. once TRBJ1-4 TRBV9 CASSVEGGGMKNEKLFF TGTGCCAGCAGCGTAGAAGGCGGGGGGATGAAGAATGAAAAACTGTTTTTT
TRBD2 . TRBJ2-1 TRBV28 CASSSPTSSGLLYEQFF TGTGCCAGCAGTTCGCCGACTTCTAGCGGTCTGTTGTATGAGCAGTTCTTC
. . TRBJ2-7 TRBV28 CASSLGAIYEQYF TGTGCCAGCAGTTTAGGGGCAATCTACGAGCAGTACTTC
. . TRBJ1-1 TRBV6-1 CASSESREGGTEAFF TGTGCCAGCAGTGAATCTAGAGAGGGGGGCACTGAAGCTTTCTTT
TRBD1 . TRBJ2-3 TRBV29-1 CSVVGQGTDTQYF TGCAGCGTAGTAGGACAGGGGACAGATACGCAGTATTTT
. . TRBJ2-7 TRBV27 CASSRIRRGQSSYEQYF TGTGCCAGCAGCCGGATTAGGCGGGGCCAGAGCTCCTACGAGCAGTACTTC
. many TRBJ2-1 TRBV7-3 CASSLGGTGNEQFF TGTGCCAGCAGCTTGGGCGGGACTGGGAATGAGCAGTTCTTC
TRBD2 . TRBJ2-3 TRBV4-3 CASSQRGTSGRWFGTDTQYF TGCGCCAGCAGCCAACGCGGTACTAGCGGGAGATGGTTTGGCACAGATACGCAGTATTTT
TRBD1 few TRBJ2-7 TRBV29-1 CSGTYGTGSREQYF TGCAGCGGCACTTACGGGACAGGCTCTCGGGAGCAGTACTTC
TRBD1 once TRBJ2-1 TRBV24-1 CATSDRVTGQTDRATYNEQFF TGTGCCACCAGTGATCGTGTAACAGGACAGACCGACAGGGCAACCTACAATGAGCAGTTCTTC
. . TRBJ2-1 TRBV7-6 CASSSPSDSSYNEQFF TGTGCCAGCAGCTCCCCCTCAGACAGCTCCTACAATGAGCAGTTCTTC
. many TRBJ2-7 TRBV12-3/TRBV12-4 CASSLTDSYEQYF TGTGCCAGCAGTTTGACAGATTCCTACGAGCAGTACTTC
. . TRBJ1-2 TRBV11-2 CASSFRGGVDYGYTF TGTGCCAGCAGCTTTAGGGGGGGAGTGGACTATGGCTACACCTTC
. . TRBJ1-2 TRBV2 CAWQQGPSNYGYTF TGTGCCTGGCAGCAGGGCCCCTCTAACTATGGCTACACCTTC
. . TRBJ2-3 TRBV29-1 CSFLGADTQYF TGCAGCTTCCTAGGGGCGGATACGCAGTATTTT
TRBD1 . TRBJ2-2 TRBV4-2 CASSPQGYSGELFF TGTGCCAGCAGCCCACAGGGGTATTCCGGGGAGCTGTTTTTT
. . TRBJ2-4 TRBV7-3 CASSRGARENIQYF TGTGCCAGCAGCAGGGGGGCCAGGGAAAACATTCAGTACTTC
. . TRBJ2-7 TRBV7-2 CASSTKTGLRLHEQYF TGTGCCAGCAGCACCAAAACCGGCCTGCGCCTCCACGAGCAGTACTTC
. . TRBJ2-7 TRBV6-2/TRBV6-3 CASSVLDKFYEQYF TGTGCCAGCAGTGTCCTGGACAAATTCTACGAGCAGTACTTC
. . TRBJ1-1 TRBV6-2/TRBV6-3 CASSTGTQRRAFF TGTGCCAGCAGTACCGGGACTCAAAGGAGAGCTTTCTTT
TRBD2 . TRBJ2-1 TRBV5-1 CASSLAASGGYDNEQFF TGCGCCAGCAGCTTGGCCGCTAGCGGGGGATACGACAATGAGCAGTTCTTC
. . TRBJ2-1 TRBV29-1 CSVEGRGGQFF TGCAGCGTTGAAGGTAGGGGAGGACAGTTCTTC
TRBD2 . TRBJ2-7 TRBV4-2 CASSQTSGFPYEQYF TGTGCCAGCAGCCAAACTAGCGGGTTTCCCTACGAGCAGTACTTC
. . TRBJ1-5 TRBV12-3/TRBV12-4 CASSRGQLYSNQPQHF TGTGCCAGCAGTCGAGGACAGCTCTATAGCAATCAGCCCCAGCATTTT
TRBD2 . TRBJ2-7 TRBV5-5 CASSGRLAARSPNEQYF TGTGCCAGCAGCGGAAGACTAGCGGCAAGGTCACCCAATGAGCAGTACTTC
TRBD2 . TRBJ2-3 TRBV20-1 CSASSGSLTDTQYF TGCAGTGCTTCTAGCGGGAGTTTAACAGATACGCAGTATTTT
TRBD1 once TRBJ2-1 TRBV2 CTSSDRGDNEQFF TGTACCAGCAGTGACAGGGGGGACAATGAGCAGTTCTTC
TRBD2 few TRBJ2-1 TRBV20-1 CSARVGLAGRKSSYNEQFF TGCAGTGCTAGAGTGGGACTAGCGGGAAGAAAGAGCTCCTACAATGAGCAGTTCTTC
TRBD1 few TRBJ2-7 TRBV28 CASSRNRGRFYEQYF TGTGCCAGCAGTAGGAACAGGGGGCGCTTCTACGAGCAGTACTTC
TRBD1 few TRBJ1-1 TRBV29-1 CSPRQGNTEAFF TGCAGCCCGAGACAGGGGAACACTGAAGCTTTCTTT
. . TRBJ1-2 TRBV12-3/TRBV12-4 CASSDQGDGYTF TGTGCCAGCAGTGATCAGGGCGATGGCTACACCTTC
TRBD2 . TRBJ2-1 TRBV27 CASSWGGSDEQFF TGTGCCAGCAGTTGGGGGGGTTCGGATGAGCAGTTCTTC
TRBD2 . TRBJ2-3 TRBV4-1 CASSQDYASGRRTDTQYF TGCGCCAGCAGCCAAGATTACGCTAGCGGGAGGCGCACAGATACGCAGTATTTT